Below, 28 T cell receptor beta chains from the same sample are listed, as sequenced in a study of shared clonotypes between healthy human individuals. The data were produced by immunoSEQ multiplex PCR, yet TCRdb's version contains in-frame clones alone and is incomplete. The sample carries about 2.4 million clones, roughly nine tenths recorded once. Sequenced: naive CD4+ T cells sorted from blood. Subset indicated: CD45RA+ positively selected. These TCRs come from a man between 18 and 29 years old in good health.

The chain recombines TRBV30 with TRBJ1-2; a possible D gene is TRBD1 (6 bases). Germline V gene sequence: CDR1 GTSNPN, CDR2 SVGIG (reference sequence). Trimming cost V 5 bases and J 2 bases, with 12 bases left between them. The CDR3 consists of 13 residues. CDR3 protein: CAWAGDLNYGYTF. The DNA for the CDR3 is TGTGCCTGGGCAGGGGACCTAAACTATGGCTACACCTTC.

V and J are TRBV7-2 and TRBJ1-6, with D possibly matching TRBD1 (5 bases). CDR3 length: 15 residues. V was trimmed by 3 bases and J by 7 bases, leaving 13 bases between them. Germline CDR1 is SGHTA and CDR2 is FQGNSA. CDR3 residues: CASSFSGTANSPLHF. The CDR3 DNA reads TGTGCCAGCAGCTTTTCGGGGACGGCCAATTCACCCCTCCACTTT. The full variable domain, in which reference TRBV7-2 and TRBJ1-6 provide the parts outside the CDR3, is GAGVSQSPSNKVTEKGKDVELRCDPISGHTALYWYRQSLGQGLEFLIYFQGNSAPDKSGLPSDRFSAERTGGSVSTLTIQRTQQEDSAVYLCASSFSGTANSPLHFGNGTRLTVT.

Concerning this clone: Other DNA sequences from this sample encode an identical CDR3 as well. V usage is TRBV6-5 and J usage is TRBJ2-1; 10 nucleotides match TRBD2. The CDR3 consists of 15 residues. CDR1 and CDR2 from the germline V gene are MNHEY and SVGAGI. V lost 0 bases and J lost 7; bases outside the gene matches: 3. The CDR3 is CASSYSSGRVNEQFF. The CDR3 nucleotides are TGTGCCAGCAGTTACTCGAGCGGGAGGGTGAATGAGCAGTTCTTC.

This clone has a handful of counts. The rearrangement joins TRBV6-4 to TRBJ1-5; 8 bases are shared with TRBD1. Germline V gene sequence: CDR1 MRHNA, CDR2 SNTAGT. Trimming removed 9 bases from V and 7 bases from J; junction bases left unmatched: 8. This CDR3 spans 13 amino acids. Here the CDR3 DNA reads TGTGCCAGGGGCAGGGGGCTAGGGCAGCCCCAGCATTTT. This encodes CARGRGLGQPQHF.

This sequence joins TRBV4-1 and TRBJ2-5; D may be TRBD2 (6 bases). V dropped 0 bases and J dropped 4 bases, with 15 bases sitting between them. Germline values: CDR1 MGHRA, CDR2 YSYEKL. This CDR3 is 16 amino acids long. CDR3 region: CASSQEEGWMTETQYF. CDR3 coding DNA: TGCGCCAGCAGCCAAGAGGAGGGGTGGATGACAGAGACCCAGTACTTC.

Turning to this clone: Other DNA sequences from this sample encode an identical CDR3 as well. The rearrangement joins TRBV5-5 to TRBJ2-7; unclear D gene. The germline V gene encodes CDR1 SGHKS and CDR2 YYEKEE (reference sequence). Trimming took 0 bases from V and 2 from J, leaving 3 bases between them. This CDR3 is built from 12 residues. The CDR3 sequence: CASSLGAYEQYF. The CDR3 DNA follows: TGTGCCAGCAGCTTGGGGGCCTACGAGCAGTACTTC. The full variable domain, rest sourced from reference TRBV5-5 and TRBJ2-7, is DAGVTQSPTHLIKTRGQQVTLRCSPISGHKSVSWYQQVLGQGPQFIFQYYEKEERGRGNFPDRFSARQFPNYSSELNVNALLLGDSALYLCASSLGAYEQYFGPGTRLTVT.

This clone was observed a handful of times. The same CDR3 arises from other DNA sequences in this sample as well. The chain links TRBV27 to TRBJ2-1; D remains unclear. The germline V gene encodes CDR1 MNHEY and CDR2 SMNVEV (reference sequence). The ends were cut back, 3 bases at V and 3 bases at J, with 0 bases in the middle. This CDR3 has 11 residues. The CDR3 loop is CASSFYNEQFF. The CDR3 DNA is TGTGCCAGCAGTTTCTACAATGAGCAGTTCTTC.

This clone was counted a single time. V usage is TRBV7-9 and J usage is TRBJ2-3; possibly TRBD1 for D (5 bases). Trimming removed 5 bases from V and 4 bases from J, with 10 bases in between. This CDR3 spans 13 amino acids. The germline gives CDR1 SEHNR, CDR2 FQNEAQ (reference sequence). The CDR3 here is CASSGAKADTQYF. The CDR3 coding sequence is TGTGCCAGCAGCGGGGCAAAGGCAGATACGCAGTATTTT.

Note on this clone: This sample includes further DNA sequences coding for the same CDR3. The gene calls are TRBV4-1 and TRBJ2-7, with TRBD1 as a possible D gene (6 bases). Germline V lookup: CDR1 MGHRA, CDR2 YSYEKL. The CDR3 length is 14 residues. V lost 4 bases and J 4 bases, leaving 14 bases between the germline ends. CDR3 DNA: TGCGCCAGCAGCCGACCGGGACAAAGTTACGAGCAGTACTTC. As protein: CASSRPGQSYEQYF.

The rearrangement joins TRBV27 to TRBJ2-6; D may be TRBD1 (5 bases). Germline CDR1 is MNHEY and CDR2 is SMNVEV (reference sequence). The CDR3 covers 19 residues. The V gene lost 6 bases and the J gene lost 2 bases, with 23 bases spanning the gap. The CDR3 DNA reads as TGTGCCAGCAGATTAGCCATCCGACTTGGGGCAACTGGGGCCAACGTCCTGACTTTC. This translates into CASRLAIRLGATGANVLTF.

J is TRBJ2-2 and V is TRBV19, with 9 bases identical to TRBD1. CDR1 and CDR2 from the germline V gene are LNHDA and SQIVND (reference sequence). The CDR3 totals 14 residues. Trimming cost V 5 bases and J 4 bases; bases outside gene matches: 2. The CDR3 loop reads CASSWTGATGELFF. CDR3 nucleotides: TGTGCCAGTAGTTGGACAGGGGCCACCGGGGAGCTGTTTTTT.

The chain is built from TRBV7-9 and TRBJ2-7; TRBD1 agrees at 8 bases. The V gene end was trimmed by 6 bases and the J gene end by 2 bases; junction bases not matched to a gene: 9. Germline CDR1 is SEHNR and CDR2 is FQNEAQ (reference sequence). The length of the CDR3 is 15 residues. The CDR3 nucleotides are TGTGCCAGCAGTCTGACAGGGGCCACCCCCTACGAGCAGTACTTC. This translates into CASSLTGATPYEQYF.

The genes are TRBV7-2 and TRBJ1-1; 7 positions agree with TRBD1. From germline, CDR1 is SGHTA and CDR2 FQGNSA. After removal of 1 base from V and 4 bases from J, the junction contained 6 bases not matched to a gene. CDR3 length: 15 amino acids. The CDR3, as DNA: TGTGCCAGCAGCTTAGAGGGGGCGATCGTCACTGAAGCTTTCTTT. It codes for CASSLEGAIVTEAFF.

The V call is TRBV29-1, the J call TRBJ2-7; 10 bases map to TRBD1. The CDR3 has 18 amino acids. Germline V gives CDR1 SQVTM, CDR2 ANQGSEA. The CDR3 reads CSIREPRPGQGIEYEQYF. The CDR3 DNA is TGCAGTATACGAGAGCCCCGCCCGGGACAGGGGATTGAATACGAGCAGTACTTC.

The chain has TRBV7-9 and TRBJ2-1, with 11 bases fitting TRBD2. V shed 8 bases and J 5 bases; nucleotides not matched to a gene: 17. Looked up from germline, CDR1 is SEHNR and CDR2 is FQNEAQ (reference sequence). The CDR3 is 18 amino acids. CDR3 in amino acids: CASQNRTSGRSENNEQFF. In DNA form, the CDR3 reads TGTGCCAGCCAAAATCGGACTAGCGGGCGAAGCGAGAACAATGAGCAGTTCTTC.

Points on this clone: The same CDR3 is also encoded by other DNA sequences in this sample. The chain couples TRBV18 to TRBJ2-7, with D possibly matching TRBD2 (6 bases). The CDR3 contains 14 residues. The V and J ends lost 3 bases and 2 bases respectively, with 11 bases between them. Germline loops: CDR1 KGHSH, CDR2 LQKENI. CDR3: CASSPGTATYEQYF. Written as DNA, the CDR3 is TGTGCCAGCTCACCGGGGACTGCAACCTACGAGCAGTACTTC.

V is TRBV6-5 and J is TRBJ1-4; 7 bases align to TRBD1. From germline, CDR1 is MNHEY and CDR2 SVGAGI. CDR3 size: 15 residues. The trim removed 5 bases at V and 8 bases at J, leaving 11 bases unmatched. CDR3 DNA: TGTGCCAGCAGTCCCCAGGGGGTGACTTGGGAAAAACTGTTTTTT. It encodes CASSPQGVTWEKLFF.

The V call is TRBV5-5, the J call TRBJ1-2; D is unclear. Germline assignment: CDR1 SGHKS and CDR2 YYEKEE (reference sequence). Trimming shortened V by 2 bases and J by 2 bases, and 10 bases separated the two germline ends. This CDR3 comprises 14 residues. Here the CDR3 reads CASSFQAGNYGYTF. The CDR3 DNA follows: TGTGCCAGCAGCTTCCAGGCGGGAAACTATGGCTACACCTTC.

The genes are TRBV2 and TRBJ1-4; TRBD1 might be the D (5 bases). Per germline, CDR1 SNHLY and CDR2 FYNNEI. The CDR3 is 13 amino acids. Trimming removed 8 bases from V and 4 bases from J, with 11 bases in between. The CDR3 nucleotides read TGTGCCAGCCGCGGGACTTTTAATGAAAAACTGTTTTTT. It specifies CASRGTFNEKLFF.

This clone came up a few times. The identical CDR3 is also encoded by other nucleotide sequences in the sample. The V call is TRBV5-1, the J call TRBJ1-1; no reliable D call. Trimming removed 0 bases from V and 0 bases from J, with 9 bases in between. The CDR3 totals 15 residues. The germline V gene has CDR1 SGHRS and CDR2 YFSETQ. The CDR3 coding sequence is TGCGCCAGCAGCTTGGAGGCAGGCGTGAACACTGAAGCTTTCTTT. This encodes CASSLEAGVNTEAFF.

The chain links TRBV6-6 to TRBJ2-3; TRBD1 matches at 7 bases. CDR3 size: 15 residues. In germline, CDR1 is MNHNY, CDR2 SVGAGI (reference sequence). J was trimmed by 0 bases and V by 4 bases; bases with no gene match: 4. CDR3 region: CASSSDRKSTDTQYF. The DNA for the CDR3 is TGTGCCAGCAGTTCGGACAGGAAAAGCACAGATACGCAGTATTTT.

This clone was counted a single time. V gene TRBV15 combines with J gene TRBJ2-1; D remains unclear. V lost 0 bases, J lost 5 bases, and 17 bases lay in between. There are 17 residues in the CDR3. Germline V gene sequence: CDR1 LNHNV, CDR2 YYDKDF (reference sequence). The CDR3 nucleotides are TGTGCCACCAGCAGAGACTTAGGTGGGAATCTGGACAATGAGCAGTTCTTC. Protein sequence: CATSRDLGGNLDNEQFF.

V and J are TRBV4-1 and TRBJ2-3, with 14 bases lining up with TRBD2. The V gene end was trimmed by 3 bases and the J gene end by 5 bases; junction bases not matched to a gene: 7. From germline, CDR1 is MGHRA and CDR2 YSYEKL. The CDR3 has 17 residues. The CDR3: CASSQLPGTSGRDTQYF. CDR3 in DNA: TGCGCCAGCAGCCAGCTTCCCGGGACTAGCGGGAGAGATACGCAGTATTTT.

The chain joins TRBV6-1 to TRBJ1-3; possible D gene TRBD1, 6 bases. V dropped 3 bases and J dropped 5 bases, with 23 bases sitting between them. Germline-derived CDR1 and CDR2 are MNHNS and SASEGT. The CDR3 length is 18 residues. The CDR3 protein is CASSDAQLGGLGRNTIYF. Written as DNA, the CDR3 is TGTGCCAGCAGTGACGCGCAACTGGGGGGCCTAGGGCGAAACACCATATATTTT.

A note on this clone: This same CDR3 is encoded by further DNA sequences in the sample. The chain combines TRBV5-1 with TRBJ2-3, with TRBD2 matching 10 bases. The CDR3 is 15 residues long. The germline V gene has CDR1 SGHRS and CDR2 YFSETQ. The V gene end was trimmed by 0 bases and the J gene end by 6 bases; junction bases not matched to a gene: 4. CDR3 DNA: TGCGCCAGCAGCTTGGGACTAGCGGGCGGCGATACGCAGTATTTT. This gives the protein CASSLGLAGGDTQYF.

A note on this clone: Distinct nucleotide sequences in the sample also encode this CDR3. The chain employs TRBV18 and TRBJ1-1; 9 bases map to TRBD1. CDR3 length: 15 amino acids. Germline V CDR1 and CDR2: KGHSH, LQKENI. The V and J ends lost 3 bases and 3 bases, in that order; junction bases with no gene match: 5. CDR3 coding DNA: TGTGCCAGCTCACCGACGGGACAGGGTGACACTGAAGCTTTCTTT. It translates to CASSPTGQGDTEAFF. The whole variable domain, remainder taken from reference TRBV18 and TRBJ1-1, is NAGVMQNPRHLVRRRGQEARLRCSPMKGHSHVYWYRQLPEEGLKFMVYLQKENIIDESGMPKERFSAEFPKEGPSILRIQQVVRGDSAAYFCASSPTGQGDTEAFFGQGTRLTVV.

Remarks on this clone: One end of the junction does not line up with germline, which may come from a read error. Other DNA sequences within the sample encode an identical CDR3. V is TRBV28 and J is TRBJ1-6; unclear D gene. The CDR3 is 16 residues long. From germline, CDR1 is MDHEN and CDR2 SYDVKM. The CDR3 DNA reads TGTGCCAGCAGTTTGGGTCCCGGCATCCATAATTCACCCCTCCATTTT. As protein: CASSLGPGIHNSPLHF.

The chain couples TRBV19 to TRBJ1-1; 8 nucleotides agree with TRBD1. Germline values: CDR1 LNHDA, CDR2 SQIVND (reference sequence). The junction had 16 bases not matched to a gene; V was cut back by 6 bases and J by 4 bases. The CDR3 runs 17 residues. The CDR3 reads CASSPRGRWGWGTEAFF. The CDR3 region has the DNA TGTGCCAGTAGCCCCAGGGGGCGCTGGGGGTGGGGCACTGAAGCTTTCTTT. The variable domain in full, with the rest retrieved from reference TRBV19 and TRBJ1-1, is DGGITQSPKYLFRKEGQNVTLSCEQNLNHDAMYWYRQDPGQGLRLIYYSQIVNDFQKGDIAEGYSVSREKKESFPLTVTSAQKNPTAFYLCASSPRGRWGWGTEAFFGQGTRLTVV.